The rows below give T cell receptor beta chains drawn from one sample of a study of T cells in Graves' hyperthyroidism and ophthalmopathy. From the multiplex PCR reads, TCRdb called clonotypes with MiXCR, one entry per CDR3 protein. Among about 510,000 distinct CDR3 sequences listed, around 15% were seen once. Sequencing was performed on blood. The receptors were sampled from a woman aged 35 to 49 with Graves' hyperthyroidism. Each CDR3 is given without its conserved first and last residue. Fields, in order: V gene, D gene, CDR3 protein. The D gene is left open where the match is weak.

V gene: TRBV7-6
D gene: -
CDR3 protein: ASSPLGGAHGYT

V gene: TRBV20-1
D gene: TRBD2
CDR3 protein: SARDYRRVSGTEETQY

V gene: TRBV4-1
D gene: -
CDR3 protein: ASSPIAPGELF

V gene: TRBV2
D gene: -
CDR3 protein: ASSEGTVYGYT

V gene: TRBV6-1
D gene: TRBD1
CDR3 protein: ASSEVTGGLPGANVLT

V gene: TRBV18
D gene: -
CDR3 protein: ASSRGQDTDTQY

V gene: TRBV4-1
D gene: -
CDR3 protein: ASSPGHESSGNTIY

V gene: TRBV27
D gene: -
CDR3 protein: ASSPDRFAAGANVLT

V gene: TRBV30
D gene: -
CDR3 protein: AWSIGGELF

V gene: TRBV11-2
D gene: -
CDR3 protein: ASSLDLRVGEPQH

V gene: TRBV11-3
D gene: TRBD1
CDR3 protein: ASSRDRDQPQH

V gene: TRBV30
D gene: -
CDR3 protein: AWRSGFYGYT

V gene: TRBV27
D gene: -
CDR3 protein: ASSLQPNEQF

V gene: TRBV5-5
D gene: TRBD1
CDR3 protein: ASSLRGQANTEAF

V gene: TRBV7-9
D gene: TRBD1
CDR3 protein: ASSLGQGSTEAF

V gene: TRBV7-2
D gene: -
CDR3 protein: ASSLAQRAQYEQY

V gene: TRBV19
D gene: -
CDR3 protein: ARTVVIEGYEQY

V gene: TRBV2
D gene: TRBD2
CDR3 protein: ASRPGLAGAAYEQY

V gene: TRBV6-1
D gene: -
CDR3 protein: ASSEGRWGSTDTQY

V gene: TRBV7-9
D gene: TRBD2
CDR3 protein: ASSGRGLAGMSSYNEQF

V gene: TRBV6-5
D gene: -
CDR3 protein: ASSYSIGSEKLF

V gene: TRBV7-3
D gene: -
CDR3 protein: ASSLTKGTEQY

V gene: TRBV6-1
D gene: TRBD1
CDR3 protein: ASSESAGGDGYT

V gene: TRBV20-1
D gene: TRBD2
CDR3 protein: SARTPNLAGPYNEQF

V gene: TRBV28
D gene: -
CDR3 protein: ASSPAINGNTIY

V gene: TRBV12-3/TRBV12-4
D gene: TRBD2
CDR3 protein: ASSSSTSDYYEQY

V gene: TRBV4-1
D gene: TRBD1
CDR3 protein: ASSRLWDRGITGELF

V gene: TRBV28
D gene: TRBD2
CDR3 protein: ASKGTSYEQY

V gene: TRBV20-1
D gene: -
CDR3 protein: SALKETDTQY